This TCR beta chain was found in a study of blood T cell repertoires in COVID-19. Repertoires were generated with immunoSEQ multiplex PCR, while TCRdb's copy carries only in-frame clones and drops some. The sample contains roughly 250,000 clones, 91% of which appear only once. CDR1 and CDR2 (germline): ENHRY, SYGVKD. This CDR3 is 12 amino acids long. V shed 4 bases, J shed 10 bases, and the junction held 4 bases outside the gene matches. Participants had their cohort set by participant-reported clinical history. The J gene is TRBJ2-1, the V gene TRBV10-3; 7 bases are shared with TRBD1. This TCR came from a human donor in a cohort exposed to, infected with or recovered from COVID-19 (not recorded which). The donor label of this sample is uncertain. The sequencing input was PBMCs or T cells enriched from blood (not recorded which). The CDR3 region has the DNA TGTGCCATCAGTGGGATGACAGGGGAGCAGTTCTTC. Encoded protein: CAISGMTGEQFF.